One sample yielded the 22 T cell receptor beta chains listed below, sequenced in a study of OX40 agonist ivuxolimab in advanced cancers. Measured with immunoSEQ multiplex PCR; TCRdb has only the in-frame clones, and not every one. The sample lists fewer than 80,000 clones; about four fifths were seen once. The sample consisted of CD4+ or CD8+ T cells sorted from blood, taken in a trial of the OX40 agonist ivuxolimab. The receptors here all came from an adult with an advanced solid tumor such as melanoma, head and neck, liver or kidney cancer.

This clone showed up just once. J is TRBJ1-1 and V is TRBV7-2; possibly TRBD1 for D (6 bases). The ends were cut back, 6 bases at V and 5 bases at J, with 13 bases in the middle. The CDR3 totals 13 residues. CDR1 is SGHTA, CDR2 FQGNSA, per germline. The CDR3 DNA sequence: TGTGCCAGCAGTTTCAGGGGTAGAACTGAAGCTTTCTTT. Its protein is CASSFRGRTEAFF.

The chain is built from TRBV7-3 and TRBJ1-1, with TRBD1 matching over 10 bases. V trimming: 7 bases; J trimming: 13 bases; junction bases outside the gene matches: 15. In germline, CDR1 is SGHTA, CDR2 FQGTGA. The length of the CDR3 is 14 residues. The CDR3 DNA sequence: TGTGCCAGCAACTCCCCGGGACAGGGGTCCGGGGGTTTCTTT. This translates into CASNSPGQGSGGFF.

The CDR3 loop is CASSLGMTRGNQPQHF. The CDR3 coding sequence is TGTGCCAGCAGCTTAGGTATGACACGGGGGAATCAGCCCCAGCATTTT. The chain links TRBV11-3 to TRBJ1-5; tentatively, D is TRBD1 (5 bases). CDR3 length equals 16 residues. Germline loops: CDR1 SGHNT, CDR2 YENEEA. V lost 1 base and J lost 4, with 14 bases in between. Full variable domain (rest looked up from reference TRBV11-3 and TRBJ1-5): EAGVVQSPRYKIIEKKQPVAFWCNPISGHNTLYWYLQNLGQGPELLIRYENEEAVDDSQLPKDRFSAERLKGVDSTLKIQPAELGDSAVYLCASSLGMTRGNQPQHFGDGTRLSIL.

The chain joins TRBV7-9 to TRBJ1-6, with 10 bases matching TRBD1. Per germline, CDR1 SEHNR and CDR2 FQNEAQ (reference sequence). V shed 5 bases and J 10 bases; nucleotides not matched to a gene: 5. The CDR3 sequence is 14 residues long. Here the CDR3 reads CASSPGQGLSPLHF. The CDR3 DNA reads as TGTGCCAGCAGCCCGGGACAGGGGTTATCACCCCTCCACTTT.

The sample holds one count of this clone. This chain uses TRBV2 with TRBJ2-3, with D perhaps TRBD1 (6 bases). The CDR3 length is 13 residues. Per germline, CDR1 SNHLY and CDR2 FYNNEI. With 6 bases removed from V and 4 bases from J, the gap between germline ends came to 11 bases. DNA of the CDR3: TGTGCCAGCAGGGACAGTCGAGCAGATACGCAGTATTTT. Protein product: CASRDSRADTQYF.

This clone came up many times. J is TRBJ1-6 and V is TRBV19, with D perhaps matching TRBD1 (5 bases). Germline CDR1 is LNHDA and CDR2 is SQIVND (reference sequence). CDR3 length equals 15 residues. V shed 0 bases and J shed 12 bases, with 15 bases lying between them. CDR3 DNA sequence: TGTGCCAGTAGTATAGATCAGGCTCAGGGAGGACCCCTCCACTTT. Amino acids: CASSIDQAQGGPLHF.

The DNA of the CDR3 is TGTGCCAGCAGCTTGGGCAGGACGGGGGAGACCCAGTACTTC. Its protein product is CASSLGRTGETQYF. The V and J genes are TRBV5-6 and TRBJ2-5; a possible D gene is TRBD2 (5 bases). V lost 0 bases and J lost 5, with 11 bases in between. Germline-derived CDR1 and CDR2 are SGHDT and YYEEEE. This CDR3 has 14 amino acids.

The J gene is TRBJ1-4, the V gene TRBV11-1; TRBD1 matches at 7 bases. The CDR3 has 13 residues. From germline, CDR1 is SGHAT and CDR2 FQDESV (reference sequence). V trimming: 4 bases; J trimming: 8 bases; junction bases outside the gene matches: 4. The DNA for the CDR3 is TGTGCCAGCAGCTCCAGGGGGAGCGAAAAACTGTTTTTT. Its translation is CASSSRGSEKLFF. Filled out from reference TRBV11-1 and TRBJ1-4, the complete variable domain reads EAEVAQSPRYKITEKSQAVAFWCDPISGHATLYWYRQILGQGPELLVQFQDESVVDDSQLPKDRFSAERLKGVDSTLKIQPAELGDSAMYLCASSSRGSEKLFFGSGTQLSVL.

V is TRBV11-2 and J is TRBJ1-1; D remains unclear. The CDR3 covers 13 residues. Trimming removed 5 bases from V and 4 bases from J, with 11 bases in between. The germline gives CDR1 SGHAT, CDR2 FQNNGV. The CDR3 sequence: CASSARRSTEAFF. CDR3 coding DNA: TGTGCCAGCAGCGCCAGAAGATCCACTGAAGCTTTCTTT.

The V and J genes are TRBV28 and TRBJ2-1; D perhaps matches TRBD1 (6 bases). From germline, CDR1 is MDHEN and CDR2 SYDVKM. Trimming took 2 bases from V and 7 from J, leaving 12 bases between them. The CDR3 sequence is 14 residues long. The CDR3 loop is CASSLAGVANEQFF. The CDR3 nucleotides read TGTGCCAGCAGTTTAGCAGGGGTGGCTAATGAGCAGTTCTTC.

The chain recombines TRBV30 with TRBJ1-6, with a weak D call TRBD1 (6 bases). V was trimmed by 3 bases and J by 6 bases, leaving 27 bases between them. Germline V gene lookup returns CDR1 GTSNPN and CDR2 SVGIG (reference sequence). The CDR3 consists of 19 residues. CDR3 region: CAWSRTGPRIEGGNSPLHF. The CDR3 DNA follows: TGTGCCTGGAGCCGAACAGGGCCGCGAATTGAAGGGGGTAATTCACCCCTCCACTTT.

CDR3 nucleotide sequence: TGCGCCAGCAGCTTGGTACTAACCAACACCGGGGAGCTGTTTTTT. Translation gives CASSLVLTNTGELFF. The J gene is TRBJ2-2, the V gene TRBV5-1; D is uncertain. This CDR3 region has 15 residues. Germline V gene sequence: CDR1 SGHRS, CDR2 YFSETQ. V was cut by 0 bases and J by 2 bases, with 8 bases left in between.

The table lists this clone with a count of one. V gene TRBV4-1 combines with J gene TRBJ1-1; D is uncertain. V gave up 0 bases and J gave up 4 bases, with 15 bases separating them. The CDR3 consists of 16 residues. Germline values: CDR1 MGHRA, CDR2 YSYEKL. The CDR3 loop reads CASSQDMAALFTEAFF. The CDR3 region has the DNA TGCGCCAGCAGCCAAGATATGGCGGCCCTGTTCACTGAAGCTTTCTTT.

The chain recombines TRBV27 with TRBJ1-6, with TRBD1 identical over 7 bases. CDR3 size: 15 residues. J gave up 9 bases and V 1 base, and 6 bases lay outside the gene matches. Germline V lookup: CDR1 MNHEY, CDR2 SMNVEV (reference sequence). The CDR3 here is CASSLFPTGTSPLHF. The CDR3 bases are TGTGCCAGCAGTTTATTCCCGACAGGGACTTCACCCCTCCACTTT.

The chain links TRBV19 to TRBJ2-3, with 11 bases lining up with TRBD2. The J segment lost 2 bases and the V segment lost 10 bases, leaving 14 bases of the junction unmatched. CDR1 and CDR2 (germline): LNHDA, SQIVND (reference sequence). CDR3 length: 17 residues. The CDR3 region has the DNA TGTGCCACTCAAGGACTAGCGGGCCGGGGTGACACAGATACGCAGTATTTT. Protein: CATQGLAGRGDTDTQYF.

The chain couples TRBV4-1 to TRBJ1-2; D not certain. The V end was cut by 0 bases, the J end by 3 bases, with 8 bases between. Germline V gives CDR1 MGHRA, CDR2 YSYEKL. The CDR3 loop spans 14 amino acids. This CDR3 is CASSQEGRDYGYTF. In nucleotides, the CDR3 is TGCGCCAGCAGCCAAGAAGGGAGGGACTATGGCTACACCTTC.

The gene calls are TRBV15 and TRBJ2-5; 10 bases map to TRBD1. Per germline, CDR1 LNHNV and CDR2 YYDKDF (reference sequence). The trim removed 2 bases at V and 5 bases at J, leaving 5 bases unmatched. This CDR3 has 15 amino acids. In nucleotides, the CDR3 is TGTGCCACCAGCAGACGGGGACAGGGGAGCGAGACCCAGTACTTC. This encodes CATSRRGQGSETQYF.

This chain uses TRBV7-2 with TRBJ1-2, with TRBD1 matching over 11 bases. The CDR3 length is 14 residues. The junction had 7 bases not matched to a gene; V was cut back by 5 bases and J by 8 bases. Looked up from germline, CDR1 is SGHTA and CDR2 is FQGNSA. The CDR3, as DNA: TGTGCCAGCAGCCGGGGACAGGGGGAAGCAGGCTACACCTTC. It translates to CASSRGQGEAGYTF.

The chain has TRBV29-1 and TRBJ1-1, with D tentatively TRBD1 (5 bases). The V gene lost 4 bases and the J gene lost 7 bases, with 13 bases spanning the gap. Germline-derived CDR1 and CDR2 are SQVTM and ANQGSEA. The CDR3 has 12 residues. CDR3 in DNA: TGCAGCGTTGGGGGAGAGGGGAATGAAGCTTTCTTT. Translating it yields CSVGGEGNEAFF.

J is TRBJ1-1 and V is TRBV18; 9 bases line up with TRBD1. Losses at the gene ends were 8 bases for V and 1 base for J; bases not matched to a gene: 11. This CDR3 is 16 amino acids long. Germline CDR1 reads KGHSH; CDR2 reads LQKENI. CDR3 sequence: CASQYRGQIQNTEAFF. In DNA form, the CDR3 reads TGTGCCAGCCAATACAGGGGGCAGATCCAGAACACTGAAGCTTTCTTT. Full variable domain (rest looked up from reference TRBV18 and TRBJ1-1): NAGVMQNPRHLVRRRGQEARLRCSPMKGHSHVYWYRQLPEEGLKFMVYLQKENIIDESGMPKERFSAEFPKEGPSILRIQQVVRGDSAAYFCASQYRGQIQNTEAFFGQGTRLTVV.

The chain couples TRBV5-6 to TRBJ1-6, with no clear D. The CDR3 has 15 amino acids. From germline, CDR1 is SGHDT and CDR2 YYEEEE. V was cut by 0 bases and J by 10 bases, with 14 bases left in between. The CDR3 is CASSLVAQLESPLHF. The DNA for the CDR3 is TGTGCCAGCAGCTTGGTTGCCCAATTGGAATCACCCCTCCACTTT.

The rearrangement links TRBV11-3 to TRBJ2-1; no firm D call. CDR1 and CDR2 from the germline V gene are SGHNT and YENEEA. V lost 0 bases to trimming and J lost 8 bases, with 5 bases between them. The CDR3 sequence is 12 residues long. The CDR3 loop reads CASSLDGYEQFF. The DNA for the CDR3 is TGTGCCAGCAGCTTAGATGGATATGAGCAGTTCTTC.